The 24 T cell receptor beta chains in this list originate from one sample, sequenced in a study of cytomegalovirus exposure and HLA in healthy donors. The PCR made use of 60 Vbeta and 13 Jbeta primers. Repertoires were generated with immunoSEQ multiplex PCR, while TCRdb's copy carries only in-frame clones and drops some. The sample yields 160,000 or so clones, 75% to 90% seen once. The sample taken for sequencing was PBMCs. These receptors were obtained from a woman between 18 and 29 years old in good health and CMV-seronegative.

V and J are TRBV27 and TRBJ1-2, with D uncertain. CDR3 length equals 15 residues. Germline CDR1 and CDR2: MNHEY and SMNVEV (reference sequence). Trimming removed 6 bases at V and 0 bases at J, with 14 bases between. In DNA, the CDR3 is TGTGCCAGCAGCCTACAGTGGGCCCCTAACTATGGCTACACCTTC. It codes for CASSLQWAPNYGYTF.

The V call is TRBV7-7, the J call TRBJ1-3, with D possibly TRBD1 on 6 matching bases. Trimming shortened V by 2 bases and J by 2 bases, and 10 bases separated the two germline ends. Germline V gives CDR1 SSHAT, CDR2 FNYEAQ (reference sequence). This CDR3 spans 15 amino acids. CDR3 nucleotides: TGTGCCAGCAGCTTATCAGGGGAAGCTGGAAACACCATATATTTT. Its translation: CASSLSGEAGNTIYF.

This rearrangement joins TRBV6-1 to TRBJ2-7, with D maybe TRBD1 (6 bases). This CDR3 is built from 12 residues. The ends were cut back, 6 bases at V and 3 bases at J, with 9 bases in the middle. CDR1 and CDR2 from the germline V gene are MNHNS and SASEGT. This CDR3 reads CASSATGYEQYF. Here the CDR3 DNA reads TGTGCCAGCAGCGCGACAGGCTACGAGCAGTACTTC.

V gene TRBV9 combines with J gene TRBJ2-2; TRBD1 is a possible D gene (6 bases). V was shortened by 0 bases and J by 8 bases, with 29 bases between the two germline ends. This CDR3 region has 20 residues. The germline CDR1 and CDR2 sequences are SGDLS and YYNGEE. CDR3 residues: CASSVDELTGDIHNMGELFF. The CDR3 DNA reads TGTGCCAGCAGCGTAGATGAACTGACAGGAGATATTCATAATATGGGGGAGCTGTTTTTT.

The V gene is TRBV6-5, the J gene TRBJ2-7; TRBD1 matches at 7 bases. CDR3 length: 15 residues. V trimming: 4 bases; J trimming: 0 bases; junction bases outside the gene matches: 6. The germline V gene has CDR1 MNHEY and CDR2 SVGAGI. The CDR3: CASSSGGYGSYEQYF. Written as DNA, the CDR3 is TGTGCCAGCAGTTCAGGGGGTTACGGCTCCTACGAGCAGTACTTC.

The CDR3 sequence: CASSLRRTDIQYF. Here the CDR3 DNA reads TGTGCCAGCAGCTTGAGGAGGACGGACATTCAGTACTTC. This rearrangement joins TRBV7-9 to TRBJ2-4; D might be TRBD2 (5 bases). The V end lost 3 bases, the J end lost 8 bases, and 11 bases lay between the germline ends. Germline lookup yields CDR1 SEHNR and CDR2 FQNEAQ (reference sequence). CDR3 size: 13 residues.

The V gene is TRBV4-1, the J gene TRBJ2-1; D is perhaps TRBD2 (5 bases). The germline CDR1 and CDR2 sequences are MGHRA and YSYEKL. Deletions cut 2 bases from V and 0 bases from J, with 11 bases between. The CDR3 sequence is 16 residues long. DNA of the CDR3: TGCGCCAGCAGCCAATACGGGGAAAGCTCCTACAATGAGCAGTTCTTC. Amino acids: CASSQYGESSYNEQFF.

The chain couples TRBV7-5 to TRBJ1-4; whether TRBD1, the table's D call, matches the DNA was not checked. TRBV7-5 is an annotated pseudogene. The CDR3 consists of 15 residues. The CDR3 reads CARSSKGQGGEKLFF. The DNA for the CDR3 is TGTGCCAGAAGCTCTAAGGGACAGGGAGGAGAAAAACTGTTTTTT.

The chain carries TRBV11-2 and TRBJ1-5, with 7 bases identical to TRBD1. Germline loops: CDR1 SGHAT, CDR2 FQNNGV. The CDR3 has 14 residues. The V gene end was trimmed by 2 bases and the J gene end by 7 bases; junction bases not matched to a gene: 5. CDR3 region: CASSLSRGMQPQHF. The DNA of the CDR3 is TGTGCCAGCAGCTTATCCAGGGGGATGCAGCCCCAGCATTTT.

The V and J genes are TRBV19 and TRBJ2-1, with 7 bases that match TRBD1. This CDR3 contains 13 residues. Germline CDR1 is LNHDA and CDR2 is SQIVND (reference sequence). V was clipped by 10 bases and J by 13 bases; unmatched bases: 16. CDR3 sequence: CATAMTGPFYQFF. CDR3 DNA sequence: TGTGCCACCGCGATGACAGGGCCTTTTTATCAGTTCTTC.

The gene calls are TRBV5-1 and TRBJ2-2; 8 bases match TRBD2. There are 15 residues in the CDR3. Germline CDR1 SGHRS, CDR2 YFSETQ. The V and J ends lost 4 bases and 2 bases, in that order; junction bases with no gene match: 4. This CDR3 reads CASSVSGRNTGELFF. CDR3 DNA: TGCGCCAGCAGCGTCAGCGGGAGAAACACCGGGGAGCTGTTTTTT.

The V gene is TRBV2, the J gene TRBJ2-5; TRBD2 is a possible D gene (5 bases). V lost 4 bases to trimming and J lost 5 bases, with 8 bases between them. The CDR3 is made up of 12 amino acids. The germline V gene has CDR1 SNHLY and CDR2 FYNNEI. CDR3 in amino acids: CASSVTRETQYF. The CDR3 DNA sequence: TGTGCCAGCAGTGTTACTAGGGAGACCCAGTACTTC.

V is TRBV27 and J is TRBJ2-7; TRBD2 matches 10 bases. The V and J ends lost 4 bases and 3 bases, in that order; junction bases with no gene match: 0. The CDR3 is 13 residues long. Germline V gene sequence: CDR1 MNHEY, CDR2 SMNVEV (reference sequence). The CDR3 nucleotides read TGTGCCAGCAGTTGGACTAGCGGCTACGAGCAGTACTTC. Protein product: CASSWTSGYEQYF.

The chain's CDR3 is CASSLFLARVKQETQYF. DNA for the CDR3: TGTGCCAGCAGCTTGTTTTTAGCCCGTGTTAAGCAAGAGACCCAGTACTTC. The chain joins TRBV5-8 to TRBJ2-5; D remains unclear. V dropped 1 base and J dropped 2 bases, with 18 bases sitting between them. Germline CDR1 SGHTS, CDR2 YDEGEE. The CDR3 spans 17 residues.

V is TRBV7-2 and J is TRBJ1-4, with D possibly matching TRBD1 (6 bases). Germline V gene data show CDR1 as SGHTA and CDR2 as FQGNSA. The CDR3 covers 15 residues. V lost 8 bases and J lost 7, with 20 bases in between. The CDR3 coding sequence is TGTGCCAGCGGAGCTGTCGGAATAGGGGGTGAAAAACTGTTTTTT. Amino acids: CASGAVGIGGEKLFF.

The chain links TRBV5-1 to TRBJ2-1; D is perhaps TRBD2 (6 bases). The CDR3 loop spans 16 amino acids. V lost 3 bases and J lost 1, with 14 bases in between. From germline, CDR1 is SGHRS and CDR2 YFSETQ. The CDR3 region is CASSWGSGGSYNEQFF. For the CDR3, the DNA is TGCGCCAGCAGCTGGGGGTCTGGGGGGTCCTACAATGAGCAGTTCTTC.

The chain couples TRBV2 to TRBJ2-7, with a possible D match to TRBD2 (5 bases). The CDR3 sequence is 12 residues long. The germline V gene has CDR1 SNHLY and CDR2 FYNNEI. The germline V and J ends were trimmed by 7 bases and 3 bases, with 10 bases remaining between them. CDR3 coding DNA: TGTGCCAGCATCCCCGGAGGCTACGAGCAGTACTTC. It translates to CASIPGGYEQYF.

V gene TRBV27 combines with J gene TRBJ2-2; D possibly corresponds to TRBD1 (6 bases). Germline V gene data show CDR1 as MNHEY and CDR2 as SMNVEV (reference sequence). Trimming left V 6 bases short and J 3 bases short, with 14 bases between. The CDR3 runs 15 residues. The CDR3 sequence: CASSDRPGDTGELFF. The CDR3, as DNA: TGTGCCAGCAGCGACAGGCCTGGGGACACCGGGGAGCTGTTTTTT.

As DNA, the CDR3 is TGTGCCAGCAGCTTAGCGCTCCGGACTGCGACCCAGTACTTC. This encodes CASSLALRTATQYF. The chain is built from TRBV7-9 and TRBJ2-5; a weak D match, TRBD2 (5 bases). Germline V gene data show CDR1 as SEHNR and CDR2 as FQNEAQ (reference sequence). The CDR3 has 14 amino acids. V lost 0 bases and J 7 bases, leaving 12 bases between the germline ends.

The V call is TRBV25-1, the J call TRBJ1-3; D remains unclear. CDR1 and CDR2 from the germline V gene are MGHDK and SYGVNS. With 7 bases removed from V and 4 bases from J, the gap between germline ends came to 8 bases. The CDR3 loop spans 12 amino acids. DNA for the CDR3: TGTGCCAGCATTAGCCCGGGAAACACCATATATTTT. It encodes CASISPGNTIYF.

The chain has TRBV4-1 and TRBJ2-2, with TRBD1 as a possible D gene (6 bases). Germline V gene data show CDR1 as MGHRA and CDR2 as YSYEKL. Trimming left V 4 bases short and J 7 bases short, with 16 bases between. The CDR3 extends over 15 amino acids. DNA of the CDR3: TGCGCCAGCAGCCCTTGGGGACACCTAGACGGGGAGCTGTTTTTT. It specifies CASSPWGHLDGELFF.

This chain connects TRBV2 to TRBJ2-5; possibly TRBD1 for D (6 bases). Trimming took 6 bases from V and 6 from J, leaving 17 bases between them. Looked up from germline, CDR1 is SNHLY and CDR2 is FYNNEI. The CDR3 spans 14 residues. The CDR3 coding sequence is TGTGCCAGCAGGAAGGGAGATGGGACAAAGACCCAGTACTTC. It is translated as CASRKGDGTKTQYF. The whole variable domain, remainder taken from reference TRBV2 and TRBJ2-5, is EPEVTQTPSHQVTQMGQEVILRCVPISNHLYFYWYRQILGQKVEFLVSFYNNEISEKSEIFDDQFSVERPDGSNFTLKIRSTKLEDSAMYFCASRKGDGTKTQYFGPGTRLLVL.

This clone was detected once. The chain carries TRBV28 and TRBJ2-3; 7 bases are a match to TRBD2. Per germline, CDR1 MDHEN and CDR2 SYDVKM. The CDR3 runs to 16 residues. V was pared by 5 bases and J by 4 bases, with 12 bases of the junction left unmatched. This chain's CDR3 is CASSLPGLAGADTQYF. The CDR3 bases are TGTGCCAGCAGTCTACCTGGTCTGGCGGGGGCAGATACGCAGTATTTT.

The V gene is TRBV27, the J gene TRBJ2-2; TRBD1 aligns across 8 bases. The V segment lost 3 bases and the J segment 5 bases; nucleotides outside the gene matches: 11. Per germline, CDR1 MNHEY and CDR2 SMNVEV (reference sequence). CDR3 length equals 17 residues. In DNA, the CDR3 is TGTGCCAGCAGTTTTGTGTATGGACAGGGAGAGACCGGGGAGCTGTTTTTT. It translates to CASSFVYGQGETGELFF.